This entry features one T cell receptor beta chain sequence. What it binds is not known. This sample was taken from a study of T cells in Graves' hyperthyroidism and ophthalmopathy. The CDR3 regions of TCR beta were amplified from RNA transcripts. The HTBI primer set was used in a first-round RT-PCR of the TCR CDR3. TCRdb reanalysed the multiplex PCR reads using MiXCR and keeps one entry per CDR3 protein. Of approximately 330,000 distinct CDR3 sequences in the sample, about 21% were seen once. The V and J ends lost 0 bases and 5 bases, in that order; junction bases with no gene match: 9. CDR1 and CDR2 (germline): LGHDT, YNNKEL (reference sequence). The CDR3 sequence is 17 residues long. Findings of the study overall: Appearing also in blood were most of the thyroid clonotypes expanded above 0.001.

J is TRBJ2-3 and V is TRBV3-1; TRBD1 matches 9 bases. The source of this sequence is a woman aged 45 to 65 with Graves' hyperthyroidism. Specimen: blood. The chain's CDR3 is CASSQDPGTGWLDTQYF. The CDR3 nucleotides read TGTGCCAGCAGCCAAGACCCTGGGACAGGGTGGCTAGATACGCAGTATTTT.